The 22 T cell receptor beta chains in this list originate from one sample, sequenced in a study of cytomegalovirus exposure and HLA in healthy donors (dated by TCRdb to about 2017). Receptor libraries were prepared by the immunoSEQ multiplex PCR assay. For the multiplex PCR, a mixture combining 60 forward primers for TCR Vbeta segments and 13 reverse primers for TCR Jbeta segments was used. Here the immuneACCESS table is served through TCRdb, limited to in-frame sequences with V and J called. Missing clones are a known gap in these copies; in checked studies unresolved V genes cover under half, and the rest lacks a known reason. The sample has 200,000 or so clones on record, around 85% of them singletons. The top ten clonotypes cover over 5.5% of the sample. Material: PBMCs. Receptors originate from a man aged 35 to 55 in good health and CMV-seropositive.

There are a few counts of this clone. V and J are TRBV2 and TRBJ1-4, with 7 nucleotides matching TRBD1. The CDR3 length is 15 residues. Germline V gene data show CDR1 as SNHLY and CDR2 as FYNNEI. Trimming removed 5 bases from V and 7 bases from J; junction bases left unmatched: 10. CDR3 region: CASSKKTGNGEKLFF. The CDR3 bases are TGTGCCAGCAGTAAAAAGACAGGGAATGGTGAAAAACTGTTTTTT.

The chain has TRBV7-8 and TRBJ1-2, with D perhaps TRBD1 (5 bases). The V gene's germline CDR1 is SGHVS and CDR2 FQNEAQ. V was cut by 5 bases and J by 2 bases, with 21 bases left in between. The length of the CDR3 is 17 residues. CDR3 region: CASSTFSRGDRNYGYTF. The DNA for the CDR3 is TGTGCCAGCAGCACCTTCTCACGGGGGGACCGGAACTATGGCTACACCTTC. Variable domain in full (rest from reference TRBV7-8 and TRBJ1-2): GAGVSQSPRYKVAKRGQDVALRCDPISGHVSLFWYQQALGQGPEFLTYFQNEAQLDKSGLPSDRFFAERPEGSVSTLKIQRTQQEDSAVYLCASSTFSRGDRNYGYTFGSGTRLTVV.

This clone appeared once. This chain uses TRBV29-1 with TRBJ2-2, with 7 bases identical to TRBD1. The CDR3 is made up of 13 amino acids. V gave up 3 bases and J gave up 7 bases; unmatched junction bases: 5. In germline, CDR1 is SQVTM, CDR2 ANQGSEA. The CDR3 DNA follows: TGCAGCGTTGATCGGGGACAGAGCGGGGAGCTGTTTTTT. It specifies CSVDRGQSGELFF.

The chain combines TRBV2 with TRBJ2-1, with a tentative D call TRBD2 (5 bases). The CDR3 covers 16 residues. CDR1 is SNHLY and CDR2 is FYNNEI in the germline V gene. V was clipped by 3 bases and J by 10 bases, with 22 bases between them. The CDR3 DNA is TGTGCCAGCAGTGAGGGTGGCAGGCAGTCATCGGGAGAGCAGTTCTTC. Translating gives CASSEGGRQSSGEQFF.

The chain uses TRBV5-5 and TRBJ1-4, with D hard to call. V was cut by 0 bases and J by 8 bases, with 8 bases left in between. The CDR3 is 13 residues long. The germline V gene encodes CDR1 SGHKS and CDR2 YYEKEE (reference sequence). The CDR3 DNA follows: TGTGCCAGCAGCTTGGAGGAGGAAGAAAAACTGTTTTTT. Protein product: CASSLEEEEKLFF.

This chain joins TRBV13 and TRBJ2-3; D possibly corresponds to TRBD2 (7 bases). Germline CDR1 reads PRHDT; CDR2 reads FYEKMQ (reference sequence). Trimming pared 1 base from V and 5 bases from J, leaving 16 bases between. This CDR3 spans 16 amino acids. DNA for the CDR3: TGTGCCAGCAGCTTAGTGTGGGGGGGCAGAATAGATACGCAGTATTTT. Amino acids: CASSLVWGGRIDTQYF.

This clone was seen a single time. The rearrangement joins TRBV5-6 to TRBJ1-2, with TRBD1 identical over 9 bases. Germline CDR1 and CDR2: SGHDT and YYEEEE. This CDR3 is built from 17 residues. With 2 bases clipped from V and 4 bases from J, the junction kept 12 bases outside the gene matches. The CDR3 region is CASSFRRLGQGVYGYTF. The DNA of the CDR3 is TGTGCCAGCAGCTTCCGAAGGCTGGGACAGGGCGTCTATGGCTACACCTTC.

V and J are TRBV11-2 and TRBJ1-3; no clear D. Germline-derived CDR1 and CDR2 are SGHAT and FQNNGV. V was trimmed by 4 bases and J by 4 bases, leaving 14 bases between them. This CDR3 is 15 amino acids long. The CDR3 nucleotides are TGTGCCAGCAGCTCGACCCGCGGTGCCGGAAACACCATATATTTT. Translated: CASSSTRGAGNTIYF.

CDR3 loop: CASSGQGSPLHF. The CDR3 nucleotides are TGTGCCAGCAGCGGACAGGGCTCACCCCTCCACTTT. The chain combines TRBV5-6 with TRBJ1-6, with TRBD1 identical over 8 bases. J gave up 10 bases and V 4 bases, and 1 base lay outside the gene matches. Germline V gene lookup returns CDR1 SGHDT and CDR2 YYEEEE. CDR3 length: 12 amino acids.

In DNA form, the CDR3 reads TGCAGCGTTGCCCCGGGACAGGGGAACTATGGCTACACCTTC. Residues: CSVAPGQGNYGYTF. V is TRBV29-1 and J is TRBJ1-2; TRBD1 matches 10 bases. Germline V gene data show CDR1 as SQVTM and CDR2 as ANQGSEA. V lost 4 bases, J lost 2 bases, and 4 bases stayed unmatched. This CDR3 region has 14 residues. Full variable domain (missing parts from reference TRBV29-1 and TRBJ1-2): SAVISQKPSRDICQRGTSLTIQCQVDSQVTMMFWYRQQPGQSLTLIATANQGSEATYESGFVIDKFPISRPNLTFSTLTVSNMSPEDSSIYLCSVAPGQGNYGYTFGSGTRLTVV.

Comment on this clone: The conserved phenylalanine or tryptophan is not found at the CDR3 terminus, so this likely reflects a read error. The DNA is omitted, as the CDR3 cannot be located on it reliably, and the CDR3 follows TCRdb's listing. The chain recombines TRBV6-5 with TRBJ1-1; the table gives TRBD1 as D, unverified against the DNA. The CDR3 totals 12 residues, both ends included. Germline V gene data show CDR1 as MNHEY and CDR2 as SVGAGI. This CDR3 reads CASSRDRVVHAL.

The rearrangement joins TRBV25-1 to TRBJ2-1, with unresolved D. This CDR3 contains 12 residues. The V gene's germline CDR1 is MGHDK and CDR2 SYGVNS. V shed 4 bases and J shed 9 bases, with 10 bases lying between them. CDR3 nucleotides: TGTGCCAGCAGTGCACAGCATACTGAGCAGTTCTTC. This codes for CASSAQHTEQFF.

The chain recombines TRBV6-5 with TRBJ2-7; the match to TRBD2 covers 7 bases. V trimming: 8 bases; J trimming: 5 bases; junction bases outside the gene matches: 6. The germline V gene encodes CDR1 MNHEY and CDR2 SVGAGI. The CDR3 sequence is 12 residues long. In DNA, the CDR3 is TGTGCCAGCGGTCGGGACTACCACGAGCAGTACTTC. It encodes CASGRDYHEQYF.

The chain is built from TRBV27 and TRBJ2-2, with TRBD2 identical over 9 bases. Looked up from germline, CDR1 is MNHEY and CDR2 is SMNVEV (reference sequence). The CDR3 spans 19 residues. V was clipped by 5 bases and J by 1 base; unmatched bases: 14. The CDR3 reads CASSHRASGDGKNTGELFF. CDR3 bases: TGTGCCAGCAGTCACCGTGCTAGCGGGGACGGCAAGAACACCGGGGAGCTGTTTTTT.

CDR3 amino acids: CASSSQLAGYPNTGELFF. The CDR3 DNA sequence: TGTGCCAGCAGCTCGCAACTAGCGGGGTACCCTAACACCGGGGAGCTGTTTTTT. This rearrangement joins TRBV7-3 to TRBJ2-2, with TRBD2 matching over 10 bases. The V segment lost 4 bases and the J segment 2 bases; nucleotides outside the gene matches: 10. CDR3 length equals 18 residues. Germline V gene sequence: CDR1 SGHTA, CDR2 FQGTGA.

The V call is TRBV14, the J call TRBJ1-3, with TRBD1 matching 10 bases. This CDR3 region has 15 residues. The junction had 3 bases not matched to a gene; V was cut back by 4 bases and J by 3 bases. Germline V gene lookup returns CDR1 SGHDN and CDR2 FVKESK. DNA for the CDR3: TGTGCCAGCAGCCCTTGGACAGGGGGTGGAAACACCATATATTTT. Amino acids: CASSPWTGGGNTIYF. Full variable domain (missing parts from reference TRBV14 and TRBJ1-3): EAGVTQFPSHSVIEKGQTVTLRCDPISGHDNLYWYRRVMGKEIKFLLHFVKESKQDESGMPNNRFLAERTGGTYSTLKVQPAELEDSGVYFCASSPWTGGGNTIYFGEGSWLTVV.

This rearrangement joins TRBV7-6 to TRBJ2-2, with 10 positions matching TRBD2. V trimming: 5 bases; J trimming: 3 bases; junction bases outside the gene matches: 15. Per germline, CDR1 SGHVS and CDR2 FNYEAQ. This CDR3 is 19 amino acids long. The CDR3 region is CASSAISALAGVDTGELFF. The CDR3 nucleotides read TGTGCCAGCAGCGCAATTTCCGCTCTAGCGGGGGTCGACACCGGGGAGCTGTTTTTT.

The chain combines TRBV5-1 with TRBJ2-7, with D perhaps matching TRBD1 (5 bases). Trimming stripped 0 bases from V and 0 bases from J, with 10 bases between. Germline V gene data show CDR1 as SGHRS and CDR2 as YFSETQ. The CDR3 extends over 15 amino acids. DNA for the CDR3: TGCGCCAGCAGCTTGGAGACAGCTCGCTCCTACGAGCAGTACTTC. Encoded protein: CASSLETARSYEQYF.

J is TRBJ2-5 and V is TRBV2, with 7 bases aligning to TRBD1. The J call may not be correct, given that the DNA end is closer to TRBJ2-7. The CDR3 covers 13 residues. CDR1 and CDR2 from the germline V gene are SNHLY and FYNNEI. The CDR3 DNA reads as TGTGCCAGCAGTAGGGACAGCCCATACGAGCAGTACTTC. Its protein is CASSRDSPYEQYF.

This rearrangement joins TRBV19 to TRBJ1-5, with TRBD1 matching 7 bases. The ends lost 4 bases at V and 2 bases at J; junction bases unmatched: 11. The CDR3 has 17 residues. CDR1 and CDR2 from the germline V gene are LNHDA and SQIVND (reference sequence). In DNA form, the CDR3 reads TGTGCCAGTAGTACCCCATTAGGACAGGCCCGCAATCAGCCCCAGCATTTT. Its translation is CASSTPLGQARNQPQHF.

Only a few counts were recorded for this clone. CDR3 in amino acids: CASSLSSATNEKLFF. CDR3 nucleotides: TGTGCCAGCAGTTTATCGTCTGCAACTAATGAAAAACTGTTTTTT. The chain employs TRBV27 and TRBJ1-4, with unresolved D. V lost 0 bases to trimming and J lost 0 bases, with 5 bases between them. Germline CDR1 is MNHEY and CDR2 is SMNVEV (reference sequence). The CDR3 spans 15 residues.

Here the CDR3 reads CASRWGQGAADTQYF. CDR3 sequence (DNA): TGTGCCAGCAGATGGGGACAGGGGGCTGCAGATACGCAGTATTTT. The genes are TRBV6-6 and TRBJ2-3, with 12 bases lining up with TRBD1. The CDR3 is 15 residues long. CDR1 and CDR2 (germline): MNHNY, SVGAGI (reference sequence). The ends lost 6 bases at V and 4 bases at J; junction bases unmatched: 5.